This T cell receptor beta chain was observed in a study of human T cells and chemical hapten exposure. The sample's time point: patch test 2, 6 weeks after DPC sensitization. The treatment denotes: therapeutic diphenylcyclopropenone sensitization with weekly scalp DPC. Each CDR3 protein gets one entry after TCRdb re-called the RACE reads with MiXCR. The data contain 35,000 to 45,000 distinct CDR3 sequences, 8.9% of them seen just once; the ten biggest clones take up approximately 16%. V was trimmed by 0 bases and J by 3 bases, leaving 13 bases between them. Germline CDR1 SGHRS, CDR2 YFSETQ. The CDR3 sequence is 15 residues long. This clonotype was observed many times. Its specificity is unknown. Overall study findings and caveats: Following DPC sensitization, TCRs present above 1 in 1000 frequency showed no change. Donors were affected by alopecia, so their immune reaction might vary from that of healthy individuals.

The J gene is TRBJ2-7, the V gene TRBV5-1, with D possibly matching TRBD2 (5 bases). Sequenced here: whole blood, sampled in connection with sensitization to the hapten diphenylcyclopropenone (DPC). This clonotype was obtained from a woman between 35 and 50 years old with alopecia areata. Some clones in this sample may be carry-over from other donors' samples. The CDR3 DNA follows: TGCGCCAGCAGCTTGGTCGCAGGAGGTTACTACGAGCAGTACTTC. The encoded protein is CASSLVAGGYYEQYF.